This T cell receptor beta chain was sequenced in a study of T cells in Graves' hyperthyroidism and ophthalmopathy. The study, taken as a whole, reports: Model-based prediction identified ophthalmopathy a median about 6.8 months prior to its onset.

Turning to this clonotype: The antigen remains undetermined.

Exclusion of patients followed from uncontrolled infection, other autoimmune disease, pregnancy or lactation. Researchers took RNA transcripts and amplified the TCR beta CDR3 regions from them. The HTBI primer set served for first-round RT-PCR of the TCR CDR3. Each CDR3 protein is one row after TCRdb ran MiXCR on the multiplex PCR reads. This sample has around 350,000 distinct CDR3 sequences, with approximately 19% found just once. The TCR was taken from a woman aged 18-29 years with Graves' hyperthyroidism. Sequenced sample: blood.

Here the CDR3 reads CASSRLSLAKNIQYF. CDR3 bases: TGCGCCAGCAGCCGACTATCCTTAGCCAAAAACATTCAGTACTTC. This rearrangement joins TRBV4-1 to TRBJ2-4; D possibly corresponds to TRBD2 (5 bases). Looked up from germline, CDR1 is MGHRA and CDR2 is YSYEKL. V lost 4 bases and J lost 0, with 10 bases in between. The CDR3 covers 15 residues.